This passage covers 16 T cell receptor beta chains from one sample sequenced in a study of monozygotic twins with inflammatory bowel disease (dated by TCRdb to the late 2010s). Library construction relied on 5' RACE. Sequencing relied on an Illumina HiSeq 2500. One entry per CDR3 protein sequence results from the TCRdb reprocessing of the reads, with DNA left out. The sample's clone listing holds about 170,000 distinct CDR3 sequences. Together, the top ten hold over 2.5% of the sample. Sequenced: blood. The receptors originated from a human donor with ulcerative colitis or Crohn's disease, or a healthy co-twin of an affected twin (not recorded which).

The chain joins TRBV29-1 to TRBJ1-2. The CDR3 length is 11 residues. CDR1 is SQVTM and CDR2 is ANQGSEA in the germline V gene. Here the CDR3 reads CSVGGGYGYTF.

The V and J genes are TRBV5-1 and TRBJ1-4. The CDR3 is made up of 13 amino acids. From germline, CDR1 is SGHRS and CDR2 YFSETQ. The CDR3 spells CASSLIVDEKLFF.

J is TRBJ1-4 and V is TRBV18; TCRdb proposes TRBD1, but this gene call is untestable without DNA. This CDR3 contains 15 residues. Germline V gives CDR1 KGHSH, CDR2 LQKENI. CDR3: CASSPPAGLDEKLFF.

The V call is TRBV29-1, the J call TRBJ2-3. The CDR3 consists of 11 residues. In germline, CDR1 is SQVTM, CDR2 ANQGSEA. The chain's CDR3 is CSVDAPDTQYF.

This sequence joins TRBV7-6 and TRBJ1-1; TCRdb returns TRBD1, unconfirmable since there is no DNA. The germline V gene encodes CDR1 SGHVS and CDR2 FNYEAQ. The CDR3 has 15 residues. The CDR3 region is CASSLLTPKGTEAFF.

V gene TRBV6-1 combines with J gene TRBJ1-5. The germline V gene encodes CDR1 MNHNS and CDR2 SASEGT. The CDR3 sequence is 15 residues long. The CDR3 sequence is CASEPTRGSNQPQHF.

The V and J genes are TRBV3-1 and TRBJ2-7; the D gene TCRdb calls, TRBD1, cannot be checked with no DNA. The CDR3 runs 15 residues. The germline gives CDR1 LGHDT, CDR2 YNNKEL (reference sequence). The chain's CDR3 is CASSVHRDGSYEQYF.

The chain couples TRBV7-2 to TRBJ2-1; TCRdb proposes TRBD1, but this gene call is untestable without DNA. CDR1 and CDR2 from the germline V gene are SGHTA and FQGNSA. The CDR3 sequence is 14 residues long. CDR3 sequence: CASSLGRVSPIQFF.

This rearrangement joins TRBV11-2 to TRBJ1-1; the TCRdb call, TRBD1, lacks DNA for checking. CDR1 and CDR2 (germline): SGHAT, FQNNGV. The CDR3 has 12 amino acids. CDR3 protein: CASSLGQREAFF.

The genes are TRBV7-3 and TRBJ2-5; with no DNA, the TCRdb D assignment of TRBD1 cannot be verified. Germline-derived CDR1 and CDR2 are SGHTA and FQGTGA. CDR3 size: 19 residues. CDR3 loop: CASSPIPGQGTLRGETQYF.

V is TRBV5-1 and J is TRBJ2-7; TCRdb designates TRBD1, a call that cannot be tested without DNA. The CDR3 length is 14 residues. Germline CDR1 and CDR2: SGHRS and YFSETQ. CDR3 residues: CASSLWDPTYEQYF.

The gene calls are TRBV20-1 and TRBJ1-6; TCRdb calls TRBD1, which cannot be checked without DNA. Germline V CDR1 and CDR2: DFQATT, SNEGSKA (reference sequence). The CDR3 has 16 amino acids. The CDR3: CSARVRGLWDNSPLHF.

V is TRBV7-2 and J is TRBJ1-5; TCRdb lists TRBD1, though no DNA is available to test this call. From germline, CDR1 is SGHTA and CDR2 FQGNSA. This CDR3 has 14 residues. The CDR3 sequence is CASSFRQGDQPQHF.

V is TRBV28 and J is TRBJ1-5; TCRdb names TRBD1, which stays unverified in the absence of DNA. Germline V gives CDR1 MDHEN, CDR2 SYDVKM. The CDR3 runs 16 residues. The chain's CDR3 is CASSTRTGGANQPQHF.

The V and J genes are TRBV7-2 and TRBJ1-4; TCRdb's D gene call, TRBD1, goes unchecked for lack of DNA. The CDR3 runs 13 residues. Germline lookup yields CDR1 SGHTA and CDR2 FQGNSA. The CDR3 reads CASSPGYKEKLFF.

This chain joins TRBV6-5 and TRBJ1-2; TCRdb returns TRBD1, unconfirmable since there is no DNA. CDR1 is MNHEY, CDR2 SVGAGI, per germline. This CDR3 contains 17 residues. CDR3 residues: CASSFAGTGVISYGYTF.